This note documents a single TCR beta chain sequence. Other DNA sequences from this sample encode an identical CDR3 as well. The V end was cut by 9 bases, the J end by 4 bases, with 6 bases between. The V gene's germline CDR1 is WNHNN and CDR2 SYGVQD (reference sequence). This CDR3 has 10 residues. The data stem from a study of blood T cell repertoires in COVID-19. Study-level information: The study drew acute and convalescent COVID-19 samples from the United States, Italy and Spain. T cells, B-cell-depleted T cells, or PBMCs supplied cDNA or gDNA.

Original handling: Researchers report that nucleated cell counts were estimated from reference gene primer amplification. Only in-frame clones appear in the TCRdb table, and some are missing; sequencing was by immunoSEQ multiplex PCR. V, J and clone size are those of that table, while D and trimming were read from the DNA. The sample has nearly 70,000 clones; approximately 80% are singletons. Sequencing used peripheral blood. The TCR sequence derives from a woman older than 75 with acute or convalescent COVID-19. This chain connects TRBV10-1 to TRBJ1-2; D gene uncertain. This CDR3 reads CASVIYGYTF. In nucleotides, the CDR3 is TGCGCCAGTGTTATCTATGGCTACACCTTC.